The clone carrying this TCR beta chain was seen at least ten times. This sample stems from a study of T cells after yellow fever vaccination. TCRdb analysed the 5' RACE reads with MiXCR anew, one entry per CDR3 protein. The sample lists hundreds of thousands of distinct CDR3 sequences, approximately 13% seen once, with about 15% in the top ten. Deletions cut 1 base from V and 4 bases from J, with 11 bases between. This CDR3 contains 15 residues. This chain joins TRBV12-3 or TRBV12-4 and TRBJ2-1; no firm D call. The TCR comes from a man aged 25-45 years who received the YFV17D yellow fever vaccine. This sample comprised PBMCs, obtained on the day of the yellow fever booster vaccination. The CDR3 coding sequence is TGTGCCAGCAGTTTAGGTAGTGGGTTTTACAATGAGCAGTTCTTC. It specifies CASSLGSGFYNEQFF.